The T cell receptor beta chain under discussion was sequenced for a study of T cells in Graves' hyperthyroidism and ophthalmopathy. Findings and caveats of the study: For ophthalmopathy, model prediction preceded onset by a median roughly 6.2 months. A 13 V-J model separated ophthalmopathy from stable hyperthyroidism.

In the case of this clonotype: Antigen: not known.

The CDR3 regions of TCR beta were amplified from RNA transcripts. A first-round RT-PCR of the TCR CDR3 used the HTBI primer set. From the multiplex PCR reads, TCRdb called clonotypes with MiXCR, one entry per CDR3 protein. This sample has 250,000 to 300,000 distinct CDR3 sequences; roughly 19% occur once, and the top ten carry under 40%. Patients with uncontrolled infections, other autoimmune diseases, pregnancy or lactation were excluded. PBMCs were obtained from approximately 9.2 ml fresh peripheral blood. Trimming removed 0 bases at V and 0 bases at J, with 16 bases between. Germline V gene data show CDR1 as SGDLS and CDR2 as YYNGEE. CDR3 length equals 19 residues.

This receptor was obtained from a man aged 50-59 years with Graves' ophthalmopathy. Sequenced input: blood. The chain employs TRBV9 and TRBJ2-6; weak D call: TRBD1 (6 bases). CDR3 residues: CASSVGRTGLGSGANVLTF. In nucleotides, the CDR3 is TGTGCCAGCAGCGTAGGTCGAACAGGGTTGGGCTCTGGGGCCAACGTCCTGACTTTC.